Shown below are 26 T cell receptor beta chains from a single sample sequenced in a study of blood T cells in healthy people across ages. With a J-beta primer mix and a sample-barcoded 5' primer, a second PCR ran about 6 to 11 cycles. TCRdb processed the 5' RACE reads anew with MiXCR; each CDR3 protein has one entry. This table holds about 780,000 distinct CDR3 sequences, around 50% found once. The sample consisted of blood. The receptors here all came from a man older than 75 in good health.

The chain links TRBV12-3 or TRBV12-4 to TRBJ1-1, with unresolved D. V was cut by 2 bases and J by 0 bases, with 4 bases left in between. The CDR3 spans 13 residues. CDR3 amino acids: CASSLLVNTEAFF. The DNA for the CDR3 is TGTGCCAGCAGTTTACTAGTGAACACTGAAGCTTTCTTT.

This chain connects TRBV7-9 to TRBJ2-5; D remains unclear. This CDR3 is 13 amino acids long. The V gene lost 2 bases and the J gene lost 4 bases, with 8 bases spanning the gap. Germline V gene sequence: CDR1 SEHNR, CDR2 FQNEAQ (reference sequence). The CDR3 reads CASSLFGVETQYF. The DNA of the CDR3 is TGTGCCAGCAGCTTATTTGGCGTAGAGACCCAGTACTTC.

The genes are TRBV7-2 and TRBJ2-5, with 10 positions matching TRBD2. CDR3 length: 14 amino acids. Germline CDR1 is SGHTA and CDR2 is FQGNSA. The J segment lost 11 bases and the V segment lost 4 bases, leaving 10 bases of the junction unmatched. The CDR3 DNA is TGTGCCAGCAGCTCCGGGACTAGCGTGGGCGGGCAGTACTTC. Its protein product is CASSSGTSVGGQYF.

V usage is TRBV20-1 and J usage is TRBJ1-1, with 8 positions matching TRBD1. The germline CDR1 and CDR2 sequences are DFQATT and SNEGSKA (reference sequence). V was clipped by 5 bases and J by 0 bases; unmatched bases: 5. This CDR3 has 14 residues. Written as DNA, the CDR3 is TGCAGTGCTGCAAACAGGGGGGTGAACACTGAAGCTTTCTTT. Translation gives CSAANRGVNTEAFF.

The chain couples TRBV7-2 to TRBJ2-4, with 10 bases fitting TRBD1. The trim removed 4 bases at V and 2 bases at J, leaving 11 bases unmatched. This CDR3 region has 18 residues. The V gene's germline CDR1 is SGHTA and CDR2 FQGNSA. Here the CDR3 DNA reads TGTGCCAGCAGCTACACCTCGACAGGGGGCGCGACCAAAAACATTCAGTACTTC. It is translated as CASSYTSTGGATKNIQYF.

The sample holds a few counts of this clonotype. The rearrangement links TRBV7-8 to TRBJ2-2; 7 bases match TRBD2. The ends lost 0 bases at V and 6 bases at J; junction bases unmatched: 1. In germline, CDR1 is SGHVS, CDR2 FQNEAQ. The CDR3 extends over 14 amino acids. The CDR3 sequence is CASSLAGLSGELFF. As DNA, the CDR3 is TGTGCCAGCAGCTTAGCGGGACTATCCGGGGAGCTGTTTTTT.

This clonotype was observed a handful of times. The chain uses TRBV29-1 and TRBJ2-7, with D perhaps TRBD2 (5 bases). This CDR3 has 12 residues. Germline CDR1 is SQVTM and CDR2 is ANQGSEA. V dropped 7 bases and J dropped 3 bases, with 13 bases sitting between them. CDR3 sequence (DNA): TGCAGCGAACGGGATTCCTACTACGAGCAGTACTTC. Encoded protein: CSERDSYYEQYF.

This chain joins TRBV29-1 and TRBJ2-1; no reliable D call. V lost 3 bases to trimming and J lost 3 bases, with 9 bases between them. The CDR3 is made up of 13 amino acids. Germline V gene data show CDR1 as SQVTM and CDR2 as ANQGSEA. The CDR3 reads CSVDIVFYNEQFF. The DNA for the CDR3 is TGCAGCGTTGATATAGTGTTCTACAATGAGCAGTTCTTC.

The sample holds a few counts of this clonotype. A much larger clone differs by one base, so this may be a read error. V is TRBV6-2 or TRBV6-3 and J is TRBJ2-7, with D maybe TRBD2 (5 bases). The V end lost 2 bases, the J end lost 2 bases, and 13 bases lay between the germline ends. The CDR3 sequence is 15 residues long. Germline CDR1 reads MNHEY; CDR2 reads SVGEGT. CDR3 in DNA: TGTGCCAGCAGTTACGCGGGTTTCGCCCCCTACGAGCAGTACTTC. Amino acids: CASSYAGFAPYEQYF.

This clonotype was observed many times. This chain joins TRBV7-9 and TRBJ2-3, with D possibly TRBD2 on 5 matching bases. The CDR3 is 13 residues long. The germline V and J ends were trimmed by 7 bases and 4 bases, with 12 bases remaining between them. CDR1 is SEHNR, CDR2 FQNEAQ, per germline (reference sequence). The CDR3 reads CASTRAGADTQYF. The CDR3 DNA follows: TGTGCCAGCACCCGAGCCGGGGCAGATACGCAGTATTTT.

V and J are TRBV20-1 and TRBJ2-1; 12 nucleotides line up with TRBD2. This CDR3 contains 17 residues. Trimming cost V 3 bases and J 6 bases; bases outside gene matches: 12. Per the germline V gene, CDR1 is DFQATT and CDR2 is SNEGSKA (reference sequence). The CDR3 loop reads CSASSSSGRARANEQFF. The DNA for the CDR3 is TGCAGTGCTAGCTCTTCTAGCGGGAGGGCCCGAGCCAATGAGCAGTTCTTC.

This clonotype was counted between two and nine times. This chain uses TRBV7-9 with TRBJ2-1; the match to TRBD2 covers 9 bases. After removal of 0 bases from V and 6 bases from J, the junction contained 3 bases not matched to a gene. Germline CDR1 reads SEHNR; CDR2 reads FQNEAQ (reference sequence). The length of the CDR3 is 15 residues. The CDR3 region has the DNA TGTGCCAGCAGCTTAGCGGGCGGGAGGGCCAATGAGCAGTTCTTC. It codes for CASSLAGGRANEQFF.

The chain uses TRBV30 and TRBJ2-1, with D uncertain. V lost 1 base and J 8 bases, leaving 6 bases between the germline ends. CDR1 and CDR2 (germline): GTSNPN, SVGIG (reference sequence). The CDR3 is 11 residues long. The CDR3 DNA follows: TGTGCCTGGAGTGCAAAGGATGAGCAGTTCTTC. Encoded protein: CAWSAKDEQFF.

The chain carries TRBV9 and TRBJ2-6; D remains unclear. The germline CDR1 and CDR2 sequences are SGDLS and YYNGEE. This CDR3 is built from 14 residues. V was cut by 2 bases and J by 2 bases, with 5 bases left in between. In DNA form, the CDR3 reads TGTGCCAGCAGCGTGGATACTGGGGCCAACGTCCTGACTTTC. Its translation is CASSVDTGANVLTF. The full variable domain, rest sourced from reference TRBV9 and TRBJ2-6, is DSGVTQTPKHLITATGQRVTLRCSPRSGDLSVYWYQQSLDQGLQFLIQYYNGEERAKGNILERFSAQQFPDLHSELNLSSLELGDSALYFCASSVDTGANVLTFGAGSRLTVL.

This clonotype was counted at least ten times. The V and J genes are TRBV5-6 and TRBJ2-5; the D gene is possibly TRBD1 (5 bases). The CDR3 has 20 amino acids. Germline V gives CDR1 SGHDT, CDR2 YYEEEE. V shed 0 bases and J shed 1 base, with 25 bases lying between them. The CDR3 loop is CASSLEGPNSDGVFQETQYF. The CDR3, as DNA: TGTGCCAGCAGCTTGGAGGGGCCTAACTCAGATGGGGTATTCCAAGAGACCCAGTACTTC.

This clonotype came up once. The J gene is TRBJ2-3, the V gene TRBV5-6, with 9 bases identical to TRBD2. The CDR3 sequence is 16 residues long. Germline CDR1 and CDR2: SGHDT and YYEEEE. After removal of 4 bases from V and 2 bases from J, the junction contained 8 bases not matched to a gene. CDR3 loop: CASSREREAYTDTQYF. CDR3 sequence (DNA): TGTGCCAGCAGCCGTGAGCGGGAGGCTTACACAGATACGCAGTATTTT.

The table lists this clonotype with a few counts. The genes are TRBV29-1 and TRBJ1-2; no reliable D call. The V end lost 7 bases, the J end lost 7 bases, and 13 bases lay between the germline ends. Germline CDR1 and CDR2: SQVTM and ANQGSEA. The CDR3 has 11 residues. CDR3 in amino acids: CSAPGFGGYTF. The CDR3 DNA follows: TGCAGCGCTCCCGGGTTTGGTGGCTACACCTTC.

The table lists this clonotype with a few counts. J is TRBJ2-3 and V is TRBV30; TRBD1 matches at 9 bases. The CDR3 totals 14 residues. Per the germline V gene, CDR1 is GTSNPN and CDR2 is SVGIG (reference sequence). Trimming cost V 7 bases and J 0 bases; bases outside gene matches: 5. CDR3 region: CASTGGLSTDTQYF. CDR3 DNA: TGTGCCTCCACAGGGGGCCTTAGCACAGATACGCAGTATTTT.

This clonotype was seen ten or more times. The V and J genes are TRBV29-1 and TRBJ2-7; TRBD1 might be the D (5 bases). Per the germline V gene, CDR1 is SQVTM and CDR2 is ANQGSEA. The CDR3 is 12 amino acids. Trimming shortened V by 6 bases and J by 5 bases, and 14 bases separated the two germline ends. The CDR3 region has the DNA TGCAGCGTATCGACAGAGACAGACGAGCAGTACTTC. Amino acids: CSVSTETDEQYF.

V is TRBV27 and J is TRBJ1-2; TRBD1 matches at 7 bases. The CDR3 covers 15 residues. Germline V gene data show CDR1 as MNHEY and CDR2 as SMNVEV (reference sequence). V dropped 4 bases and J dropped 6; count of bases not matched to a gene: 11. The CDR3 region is CASSSSWTGEDGYTF. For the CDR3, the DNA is TGTGCCAGCAGTTCATCCTGGACAGGAGAAGATGGCTACACCTTC.

The chain's CDR3 is CACRSGSVTGELFF. The CDR3 DNA is TGTGCCTGCCGTAGCGGGAGTGTCACCGGGGAGCTGTTTTTT. The chain uses TRBV30 and TRBJ2-2; 9 bases are a match to TRBD2. V gave up 6 bases and J gave up 4 bases; unmatched junction bases: 6. The germline CDR1 and CDR2 sequences are GTSNPN and SVGIG (reference sequence). This CDR3 is built from 14 residues.

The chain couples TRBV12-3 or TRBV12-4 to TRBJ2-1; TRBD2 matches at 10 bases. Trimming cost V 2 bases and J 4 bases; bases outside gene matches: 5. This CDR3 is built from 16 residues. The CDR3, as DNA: TGTGCCAGCAGTTTAAGAACTAGCGGGACGTACAATGAGCAGTTCTTC. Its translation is CASSLRTSGTYNEQFF.

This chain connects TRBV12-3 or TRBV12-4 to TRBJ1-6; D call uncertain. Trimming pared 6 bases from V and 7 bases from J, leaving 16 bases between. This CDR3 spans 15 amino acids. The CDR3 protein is CASSVQRARNSPLHF. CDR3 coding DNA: TGTGCCAGCAGCGTACAGAGGGCGAGGAATTCACCCCTCCACTTT.

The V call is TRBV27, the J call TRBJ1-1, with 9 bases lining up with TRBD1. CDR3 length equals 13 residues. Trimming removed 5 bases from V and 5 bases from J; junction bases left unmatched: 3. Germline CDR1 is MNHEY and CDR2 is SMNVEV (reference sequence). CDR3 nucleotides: TGTGCCAGCAGTGGGACAGGGACAACTGAAGCTTTCTTT. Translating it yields CASSGTGTTEAFF.

CDR3 nucleotide sequence: TGTGCCAGCAGCTTAAGGTTAACTAGCGGGATTATAGATACGCAGTATTTT. It translates to CASSLRLTSGIIDTQYF. This chain joins TRBV11-2 and TRBJ2-3; 10 nucleotides match TRBD2. CDR3 length equals 17 residues. CDR1 SGHAT and CDR2 FQNNGV come from the germline V gene. The ends lost 2 bases at V and 5 bases at J; junction bases unmatched: 10.

The DNA of the CDR3 is TGCGCCAGCAGCACCAGAAGCGGAGGCAATGAGCAGTTCTTC. Translating gives CASSTRSGGNEQFF. The chain carries TRBV5-1 and TRBJ2-1; a possible D gene is TRBD2 (5 bases). Trimming cost V 4 bases and J 6 bases, with 14 bases left between them. CDR1 is SGHRS, CDR2 YFSETQ, per germline. The CDR3 totals 14 residues. The full variable domain, its missing parts supplied by reference TRBV5-1 and TRBJ2-1, is KAGVTQTPRYLIKTRGQQVTLSCSPISGHRSVSWYQQTPGQGLQFLFEYFSETQRNKGNFPGRFSGRQFSNSRSEMNVSTLELGDSALYLCASSTRSGGNEQFFGPGTRLTVL.